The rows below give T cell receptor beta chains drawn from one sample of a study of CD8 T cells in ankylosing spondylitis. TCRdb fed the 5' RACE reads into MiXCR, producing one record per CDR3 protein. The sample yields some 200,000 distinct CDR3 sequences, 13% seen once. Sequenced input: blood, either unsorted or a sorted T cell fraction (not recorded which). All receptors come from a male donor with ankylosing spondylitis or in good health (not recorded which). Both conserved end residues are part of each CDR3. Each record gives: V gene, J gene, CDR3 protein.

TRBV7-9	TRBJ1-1	CASSPRIDRGHTEAFF
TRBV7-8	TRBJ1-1	CASSVTGGWGDTEAFF
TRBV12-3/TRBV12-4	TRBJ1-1	CASAPGGNTEAFF
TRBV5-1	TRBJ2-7	CASSLYRTGSYEQYF
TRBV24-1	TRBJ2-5	CAIEDSNQETQYF
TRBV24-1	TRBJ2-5	CATSDLHGETQYF
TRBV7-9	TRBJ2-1	CAPNAAGGPVNEQFF
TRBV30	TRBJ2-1	CASSGGYYNEQFF
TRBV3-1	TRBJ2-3	CASSLGTSGWIF
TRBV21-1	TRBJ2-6	CASSGAWPRYASCSGANVLTF
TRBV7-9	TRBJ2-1	CASSSLAGYSYNEQFF
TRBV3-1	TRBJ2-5	CASSGGVGDVVTQYF
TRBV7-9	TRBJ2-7	CASSLALAGVEEQYF
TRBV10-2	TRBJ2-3	CASSERRERDTQYF
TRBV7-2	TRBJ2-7	CASSLYEVVDEQYF
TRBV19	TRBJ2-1	CASSMRGGYEQFF
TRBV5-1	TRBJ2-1	CASSLLQGYNEQFF
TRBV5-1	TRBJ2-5	CASSPLLGVGETQYF
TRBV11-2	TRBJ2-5	CASSLDLGTGGQETQYF
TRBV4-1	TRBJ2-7	CASGGGDEQYF
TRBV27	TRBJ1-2	CASSSGQGGDYGYTF
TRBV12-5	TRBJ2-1	CATTTGGGSNEQFF
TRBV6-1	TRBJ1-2	CASSEALTGNYGYTF
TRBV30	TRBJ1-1	CAWNANTEAFF
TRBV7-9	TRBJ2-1	CASSSDRNEQFF
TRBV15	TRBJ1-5	CATSLGTDSNQPQHF
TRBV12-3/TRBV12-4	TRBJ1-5	CASSVQVGQPQHF
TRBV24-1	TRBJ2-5	CATSDGRGETQYF
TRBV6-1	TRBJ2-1	CASSGETSGVYGEQFF
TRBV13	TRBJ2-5	CASSLERGNQETQYF
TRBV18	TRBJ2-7	CASSDRASSYEQYF
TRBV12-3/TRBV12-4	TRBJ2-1	CASMSGLANNEQFF
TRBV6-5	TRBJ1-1	CASSQGETEAFF
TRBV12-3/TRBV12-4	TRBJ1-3	CATAPSGNTIYF
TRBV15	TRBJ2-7	CATSGTQGFGSYEQYF
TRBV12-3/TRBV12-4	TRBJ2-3	CAISSGGLDTQYF
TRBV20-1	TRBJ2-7	CSAPGTGAYEQYF
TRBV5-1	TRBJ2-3	CASSPNHERGGGTQYF
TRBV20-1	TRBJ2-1	CSASGGGRFSSYNEQFF
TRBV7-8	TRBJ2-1	CASSLAGGLSYNEQFF
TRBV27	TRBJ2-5	CASSLFGGGLAGEETQYF
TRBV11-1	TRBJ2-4	CASSQLAKNIQYF
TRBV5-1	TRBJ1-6	CASSSIHTGDNSPLHF
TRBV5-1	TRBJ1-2	CASGGSGDYGYTF
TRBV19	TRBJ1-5	CASSMDSYSNQPQHF
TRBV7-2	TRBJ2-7	CASSFSGGASYEQYF
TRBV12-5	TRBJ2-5	CASGLSKETQYF
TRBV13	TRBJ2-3	CASSLYQAGGTTDTQYF